The 24 T cell receptor beta chains in this list originate from one sample, sequenced in a study of cytomegalovirus exposure and HLA in healthy donors. PCR involved 60 Vbeta and 13 Jbeta primers. Clones were read by immunoSEQ multiplex PCR, and TCRdb kept only the in-frame ones, dropping some. The table has approximately 100,000 clones, approximately 66% seen once. Sequenced sample: PBMCs. The receptors were gathered from a woman between 45 and 65 years old in good health and CMV-seronegative.

The chain combines TRBV11-1 with TRBJ2-7; TRBD2 is a possible D gene (6 bases). The CDR3 contains 14 residues. CDR1 is SGHAT, CDR2 FQDESV, per germline (reference sequence). The V and J ends lost 5 bases and 5 bases respectively, with 16 bases between them. The CDR3 region is CASSHQSTSDEQYF. The CDR3, as DNA: TGTGCCAGCAGCCATCAGTCGACTAGTGACGAGCAGTACTTC. The entire variable domain, with the rest obtained from reference TRBV11-1 and TRBJ2-7, is as follows: EAEVAQSPRYKITEKSQAVAFWCDPISGHATLYWYRQILGQGPELLVQFQDESVVDDSQLPKDRFSAERLKGVDSTLKIQPAELGDSAMYLCASSHQSTSDEQYFGPGTRLTVT.

This clone came up once. In DNA, the CDR3 is TGTGCCAGTAGTACCCCTACAGTGGCGACCGGTTACACCTTC. Translation gives CASSTPTVATGYTF. The chain recombines TRBV19 with TRBJ1-2, with unresolved D. This CDR3 comprises 14 residues. V was clipped by 4 bases and J by 11 bases, with 20 bases between them. The germline V gene has CDR1 LNHDA and CDR2 SQIVND (reference sequence).

The V gene is TRBV6-5, the J gene TRBJ2-2, with a possible D match to TRBD1 (6 bases). The CDR3 spans 13 residues. Trimming stripped 6 bases from V and 5 bases from J, with 10 bases between. Germline V gives CDR1 MNHEY, CDR2 SVGAGI. The CDR3 DNA follows: TGTGCCAGCAGCCGTAGGGGGACCGGGGAGCTGTTTTTT. The encoded protein is CASSRRGTGELFF.

This clone was found a few times. The chain couples TRBV18 to TRBJ1-5, with 8 positions matching TRBD1. The CDR3 extends over 15 amino acids. Germline-derived CDR1 and CDR2 are KGHSH and LQKENI. The V gene end was trimmed by 0 bases and the J gene end by 6 bases; junction bases not matched to a gene: 4. The CDR3 loop is CASSPPSGGGQPQHF. The CDR3 nucleotides read TGTGCCAGCTCACCACCATCAGGGGGCGGTCAGCCCCAGCATTTT.

The gene calls are TRBV2 and TRBJ2-3; 7 nucleotides match TRBD1. Trimming took 1 base from V and 6 from J; bases not matched to a gene: 7. The CDR3 contains 15 residues. CDR1 SNHLY and CDR2 FYNNEI come from the germline V gene. CDR3 loop: CASSEVRGSADTQYF. Written as DNA, the CDR3 is TGTGCCAGCAGTGAAGTCAGGGGGTCGGCCGATACGCAGTATTTT.

Only a few counts were recorded for this clone. J is TRBJ2-2 and V is TRBV6-1; D might be TRBD2 (6 bases). Germline CDR1 and CDR2: MNHNS and SASEGT. Trimming took off 8 bases at V and 3 bases at J, with 10 bases between the two ends. The length of the CDR3 is 13 residues. The CDR3 sequence: CASGLRYTGELFF. In nucleotides, the CDR3 is TGTGCCAGCGGACTACGTTACACCGGGGAGCTGTTTTTT.

This chain connects TRBV5-1 to TRBJ2-6; 8 bases map to TRBD1. This CDR3 is built from 16 residues. The germline gives CDR1 SGHRS, CDR2 YFSETQ. J was trimmed by 0 bases and V by 4 bases; bases with no gene match: 3. Here the CDR3 DNA reads TGCGCCAGCAGCCCTGACAGGGGCTCTGGGGCCAACGTCCTGACTTTC. Its translation is CASSPDRGSGANVLTF. The whole variable domain, filled in from reference TRBV5-1 and TRBJ2-6, reads KAGVTQTPRYLIKTRGQQVTLSCSPISGHRSVSWYQQTPGQGLQFLFEYFSETQRNKGNFPGRFSGRQFSNSRSEMNVSTLELGDSALYLCASSPDRGSGANVLTFGAGSRLTVL.

The chain couples TRBV7-3 to TRBJ2-3, with TRBD2 matching over 11 bases. CDR1 is SGHTA, CDR2 FQGTGA, per germline. This CDR3 has 16 residues. Unmatched junction bases numbered 4, after V lost 5 bases and J lost 0 bases. The CDR3 protein is CASSPGLAASTDTQYF. For the CDR3, the DNA is TGTGCCAGCAGCCCGGGACTAGCGGCTAGCACAGATACGCAGTATTTT.

This clone was detected only a few times. The chain couples TRBV30 to TRBJ2-1, with 7 nucleotides matching TRBD1. Per the germline V gene, CDR1 is GTSNPN and CDR2 is SVGIG (reference sequence). The CDR3 spans 15 residues. With V trimmed by 4 bases and J by 2 bases, 8 bases remained unmatched. The CDR3 DNA reads as TGTGCCTGGAACAGGGACAGCGGTACCTACAATGAGCAGTTCTTC. It yields the protein CAWNRDSGTYNEQFF.

This clone occurred a few times. This chain joins TRBV13 and TRBJ1-3, with 9 bases aligning to TRBD1. Germline V gene data show CDR1 as PRHDT and CDR2 as FYEKMQ (reference sequence). Trimming cost V 5 bases and J 9 bases; bases outside gene matches: 11. The CDR3 totals 15 residues. For the CDR3, the DNA is TGTGCCAGCAGCCCCGACAGGGGGGGTTCGGGCACCATATATTTT. Translated, it gives CASSPDRGGSGTIYF.

V and J are TRBV7-8 and TRBJ1-1; D may be TRBD1 (5 bases). The CDR3 is 17 residues long. Per the germline V gene, CDR1 is SGHVS and CDR2 is FQNEAQ. Trimming took off 8 bases at V and 4 bases at J, with 26 bases between the two ends. CDR3 region: CASASGRGSIFPTEAFF. CDR3 coding DNA: TGTGCCAGCGCTTCAGGGCGGGGGTCCATCTTCCCCACTGAAGCTTTCTTT.

The chain couples TRBV27 to TRBJ1-4; D gene uncertain. This CDR3 comprises 11 residues. Germline V gene sequence: CDR1 MNHEY, CDR2 SMNVEV (reference sequence). Trimming left V 6 bases short and J 4 bases short, with 3 bases between. The CDR3 protein is CASSHNEKLFF. The CDR3 DNA follows: TGTGCCAGCAGCCATAATGAAAAACTGTTTTTT.

The V call is TRBV19, the J call TRBJ1-1; unclear D gene. The length of the CDR3 is 12 residues. V lost 6 bases to trimming and J lost 3 bases, with 8 bases between them. The germline CDR1 and CDR2 sequences are LNHDA and SQIVND (reference sequence). CDR3 nucleotides: TGTGCCAGTAGACAGAGAGACACTGAAGCTTTCTTT. Its protein product is CASRQRDTEAFF.

This rearrangement joins TRBV30 to TRBJ1-4, with no clear D. The germline CDR1 and CDR2 sequences are GTSNPN and SVGIG (reference sequence). V was shortened by 1 base and J by 8 bases, with 11 bases between the two germline ends. The CDR3 extends over 13 amino acids. CDR3 DNA sequence: TGTGCCTGGAGTGGGGGAGGTGCCGAAAAACTGTTTTTT. Translated: CAWSGGGAEKLFF.

This chain links TRBV5-1 with TRBJ1-1; D remains ambiguous. There are 14 residues in the CDR3. V was trimmed by 0 bases and J by 1 base, leaving 7 bases between them. From germline, CDR1 is SGHRS and CDR2 YFSETQ. CDR3 DNA: TGCGCCAGCAGCTTGGCGCCGGGGAACACTGAAGCTTTCTTT. This sequence encodes CASSLAPGNTEAFF.

The CDR3 is CASRSTGINYGYTF. The CDR3 nucleotides read TGTGCCAGCAGGTCAACAGGGATTAACTATGGCTACACCTTC. The J gene is TRBJ1-2, the V gene TRBV6-6; tentative D call: TRBD1 (6 bases). From germline, CDR1 is MNHNY and CDR2 SVGAGI (reference sequence). The V and J ends lost 6 bases and 1 base respectively, with 12 bases between them. The CDR3 is 14 residues long.

This chain connects TRBV19 to TRBJ1-2; D is unresolved. Germline CDR1 is LNHDA and CDR2 is SQIVND (reference sequence). V dropped 6 bases and J dropped 3 bases, with 14 bases sitting between them. The CDR3 is 14 amino acids. The CDR3: CASSPSGPHYGYTF. CDR3 bases: TGTGCCAGTAGCCCGAGTGGGCCGCACTATGGCTACACCTTC.

V gene TRBV27 combines with J gene TRBJ2-5; 12 bases fit TRBD2. Germline-derived CDR1 and CDR2 are MNHEY and SMNVEV (reference sequence). CDR3 length: 17 amino acids. After removal of 4 bases from V and 4 bases from J, the junction contained 10 bases not matched to a gene. CDR3 protein: CASSSTSSGRGVETQYF. The CDR3, as DNA: TGTGCCAGCAGTTCAACATCTAGCGGGAGGGGTGTAGAGACCCAGTACTTC.

This clone was recorded only once. The genes are TRBV7-9 and TRBJ1-2; D is ambiguous. This CDR3 is 14 amino acids long. Per the germline V gene, CDR1 is SEHNR and CDR2 is FQNEAQ (reference sequence). Trimming stripped 11 bases from V and 3 bases from J, with 19 bases between. DNA for the CDR3: TGTGCCCTCGGATCGGAGCCCCCGGACTATGGCTACACCTTC. Its translation is CALGSEPPDYGYTF.

This CDR3 reads CASSLGSRLNTGELFF. CDR3 coding DNA: TGTGCCAGCAGCTTGGGCTCGAGACTGAACACCGGGGAGCTGTTTTTT. The chain uses TRBV5-6 and TRBJ2-2; D is unclear. The CDR3 runs 16 residues. Germline assignment: CDR1 SGHDT and CDR2 YYEEEE. Between the trimmed V and J ends, which lost 0 bases and 1 base, there was a span of 10 bases.

This chain uses TRBV11-2 with TRBJ2-6, with unresolved D. The V gene's germline CDR1 is SGHAT and CDR2 FQNNGV. The CDR3 has 13 residues. V lost 4 bases to trimming and J lost 3 bases, with 4 bases between them. The CDR3 reads CASSSYGANVLTF. As DNA, the CDR3 is TGTGCCAGCAGCTCTTATGGGGCCAACGTCCTGACTTTC.

The J gene is TRBJ1-5, the V gene TRBV12-5; TRBD1 might be the D (5 bases). Germline lookup yields CDR1 LGHNT and CDR2 FRNRAP. The ends were cut back, 2 bases at V and 1 base at J, with 12 bases in the middle. This CDR3 spans 16 amino acids. The CDR3 loop reads CASGLPGSGSNQPQHF. The CDR3 bases are TGTGCTAGTGGTTTGCCCGGGTCAGGGAGCAATCAGCCCCAGCATTTT.

This rearrangement joins TRBV19 to TRBJ2-7; 15 bases are a match to TRBD2. CDR1 LNHDA and CDR2 SQIVND come from the germline V gene (reference sequence). The ends lost 4 bases at V and 6 bases at J; junction bases unmatched: 4. The CDR3 loop spans 15 amino acids. The CDR3 reads CASSNLGLAGGEQYF. DNA of the CDR3: TGTGCCAGTAGTAACCTGGGACTAGCGGGAGGCGAGCAGTACTTC. The full variable domain, in which reference TRBV19 and TRBJ2-7 provide the parts outside the CDR3, is DGGITQSPKYLFRKEGQNVTLSCEQNLNHDAMYWYRQDPGQGLRLIYYSQIVNDFQKGDIAEGYSVSREKKESFPLTVTSAQKNPTAFYLCASSNLGLAGGEQYFGPGTRLTVT.

The rearrangement joins TRBV18 to TRBJ2-7, with TRBD1 identical over 7 bases. The CDR3 contains 13 residues. The V and J ends lost 6 bases and 2 bases, in that order; junction bases with no gene match: 4. The germline V gene encodes CDR1 KGHSH and CDR2 LQKENI. The CDR3 loop is CASSSGTAYEQYF. In nucleotides, the CDR3 is TGTGCCAGCTCGTCCGGGACAGCCTACGAGCAGTACTTC.